A selection of T cell receptor beta chains follows, all from one sample in a study of early T cells in non-severe SARS-CoV-2 infection. One entry per CDR3 protein results from TCRdb running MiXCR on the 5' RACE reads. The sample consists of around 110,000 distinct CDR3 sequences, 11% of them appearing once. The specimen was whole blood. The receptors originated from an adult who was a healthcare worker with PCR-confirmed SARS-CoV-2 infection or an uninfected control (not recorded which). CDR3s leave out the opening cysteine and the closing phenylalanine or tryptophan.

CDR3 protein	V gene	J gene
ASSPRLDTEAF	TRBV12-3/TRBV12-4	TRBJ1-1
ASSLNQGPYEQY	TRBV4-1	TRBJ2-7
ASSYWGTENTGELF	TRBV6-5	TRBJ2-2
ATSRGPQTGQGFF	TRBV15	TRBJ2-1
ASRTRAGAWTQY	TRBV27	TRBJ2-5
ASSGAFTDTQY	TRBV28	TRBJ2-3
ASSLAGTSEETQY	TRBV7-6	TRBJ2-5
SARDRAKGLSNQPQH	TRBV20-1	TRBJ1-5
ASSKVRDSYEQY	TRBV2	TRBJ2-7
ASSLTPPDNEQF	TRBV28	TRBJ2-1
ASSPTSGSTYNEQF	TRBV23-1	TRBJ2-1
ASSLRPGEQTQY	TRBV5-1	TRBJ2-5
ASSLGVGGSYNEQF	TRBV5-1	TRBJ2-1
ASSIMAGSNQPQH	TRBV19	TRBJ1-5
ASSYGGVRELF	TRBV6-5	TRBJ2-2
ASSLPGPQPNTEAF	TRBV11-2	TRBJ1-1
ASSNWRQGRLSSRITDTQY	TRBV19	TRBJ2-3
ASSPPAYPGGRYEQY	TRBV27	TRBJ2-7
ASSPETGLNQPQH	TRBV7-6	TRBJ1-5
ASSSLAVPSYNEQF	TRBV12-3/TRBV12-4	TRBJ2-1
ASSDWGTEAF	TRBV6-1	TRBJ1-1
ASSPAPAGVSDTQY	TRBV7-8	TRBJ2-3